These 6 T cell receptor beta chains were sequenced from one sample in a study of blood T cell repertoires in COVID-19. Sequenced by immunoSEQ multiplex PCR; TCRdb stores in-frame clones only, minus some. The table has approximately 180,000 clones, 75% to 80% seen once. Specimen: peripheral blood. Source of these receptors: a woman in her sixties or seventies with acute or convalescent COVID-19.

This chain links TRBV19 with TRBJ2-7; maybe TRBD2 (5 bases). The V end was cut by 6 bases, the J end by 5 bases, with 17 bases between. Germline assignment: CDR1 LNHDA and CDR2 SQIVND (reference sequence). This CDR3 spans 14 amino acids. The CDR3 bases are TGTGCCAGTAGCTCCAGGTCAACCGGGGACGAGCAGTACTTC. This gives the protein CASSSRSTGDEQYF.

This clone came up once. The chain uses TRBV9 and TRBJ2-7, with TRBD2 matching over 7 bases. Trimming took 3 bases from V and 6 from J; bases not matched to a gene: 6. This CDR3 region has 13 residues. CDR1 SGDLS and CDR2 YYNGEE come from the germline V gene. CDR3 sequence: CASSGRTSREQYF. The DNA of the CDR3 is TGTGCCAGCAGCGGTCGGACTAGTCGCGAGCAGTACTTC. The full variable domain, completed using reference TRBV9 and TRBJ2-7, is DSGVTQTPKHLITATGQRVTLRCSPRSGDLSVYWYQQSLDQGLQFLIQYYNGEERAKGNILERFSAQQFPDLHSELNLSSLELGDSALYFCASSGRTSREQYFGPGTRLTVT.

The chain links TRBV3-1 (or the pseudogene TRBV3-2) to TRBJ2-2, with TRBD1 matching over 9 bases. The ends lost 3 bases at V and 7 bases at J; junction bases unmatched: 6. In germline, CDR1 is LGHDT, CDR2 YNNKEL (reference sequence). This CDR3 comprises 15 residues. CDR3 in amino acids: CASSHGQGFIGELFF. The CDR3 nucleotides read TGTGCCAGCAGCCACGGACAGGGGTTTATCGGGGAGCTGTTTTTT.

J is TRBJ2-3 and V is TRBV5-6; D is possibly TRBD2 (5 bases). V lost 2 bases, J lost 4 bases, and 11 bases lay in between. The germline V gene encodes CDR1 SGHDT and CDR2 YYEEEE. There are 14 residues in the CDR3. CDR3 loop: CASSFEGVADTQYF. The CDR3 bases are TGTGCCAGCAGCTTTGAGGGAGTGGCAGATACGCAGTATTTT.

This chain uses TRBV9 with TRBJ2-2, with 7 positions matching TRBD1. CDR3 length: 15 amino acids. Per germline, CDR1 SGDLS and CDR2 YYNGEE. V was pared by 3 bases and J by 5 bases, with 7 bases of the junction left unmatched. CDR3 in DNA: TGTGCCAGCAGCGGGACAGGAAGATTGACCGGGGAGCTGTTTTTT. This encodes CASSGTGRLTGELFF.

The chain joins TRBV7-9 to TRBJ1-1; 12 nucleotides agree with TRBD1. Germline CDR1 reads SEHNR; CDR2 reads FQNEAQ (reference sequence). The CDR3 spans 19 residues. V was pared by 5 bases and J by 1 base, with 14 bases of the junction left unmatched. The CDR3 DNA follows: TGTGCCAGCAGCCCGACTCTTGGGACAGGGGGCTTATGGAACACTGAAGCTTTCTTT. Its protein product is CASSPTLGTGGLWNTEAFF. Supplemented by reference TRBV7-9 and TRBJ1-1, the full variable domain reads DTGVSQNPRHKITKRGQNVTFRCDPISEHNRLYWYRQTLGQGPEFLTYFQNEAQLEKSRLLSDRFSAERPKGSFSTLEIQRTEQGDSAMYLCASSPTLGTGGLWNTEAFFGQGTRLTVV.